This T cell receptor beta chain was recorded in a study of identical twins. The table lists this clonotype with many counts. CDR1 and CDR2 from the germline V gene are SGHRS and YFSETQ. V shed 3 bases, J shed 3 bases, and the junction held 13 bases outside the gene matches. The length of the CDR3 is 17 residues. TCRdb ran MiXCR on the 5' RACE reads and lists one entry per CDR3 protein. The data hold just under 650,000 distinct CDR3 sequences, with roughly 7.1% observed a single time. This same sample was also part of a study on yellow fever vaccine responses in identical twins.

The material sequenced was PBMCs. J is TRBJ2-5 and V is TRBV5-1; 8 positions match TRBD2. The TCR sequence derives from a woman aged 18-29 years in good health. CDR3 nucleotides: TGCGCCAGCAGCTGGGAACTAGCGGCAAATTTAGAAGAGACCCAGTACTTC. As protein: CASSWELAANLEETQYF.